The 26 T cell receptor beta chains presented below share a single source sample, sequenced in a study of shared clonotypes between healthy human individuals. Only in-frame clones appear in the TCRdb table, and some are missing; sequencing was by immunoSEQ multiplex PCR. This sample has some 470,000 clones, with about three quarters found just once. Sequenced material: PBMCs. Receptors originate from a woman between 40 and 55 years old in good health. Some clones in this sample may be carry-over from other donors' samples.

As concerns this clone: The same CDR3 also results from other DNA sequences found in this sample. V is TRBV30 and J is TRBJ1-6; a possible D gene is TRBD1 (5 bases). The V and J ends lost 1 base and 16 bases respectively, with 20 bases between them. Germline V CDR1 and CDR2: GTSNPN, SVGIG (reference sequence). The CDR3 loop spans 14 amino acids. This CDR3 reads CAWSGGRRGETLHF. The DNA of the CDR3 is TGTGCCTGGAGTGGGGGGAGACGTGGAGAGACTCTCCACTTT.

The CDR3 bases are TGTGCCAGCAGCTTACCGAGGAAGGAGCAGTACTTC. Translated: CASSLPRKEQYF. The chain links TRBV13 to TRBJ2-7, with unresolved D. CDR3 length: 12 amino acids. The ends were cut back, 2 bases at V and 7 bases at J, with 9 bases in the middle. Germline V gene sequence: CDR1 PRHDT, CDR2 FYEKMQ (reference sequence).

The J gene is TRBJ2-7, the V gene TRBV7-6; D is uncertain. The CDR3 runs to 14 residues. From germline, CDR1 is SGHVS and CDR2 FNYEAQ. V lost 5 bases and J 0 bases, leaving 11 bases between the germline ends. CDR3 sequence: CASSPRLSSYEQYF. The CDR3 bases are TGTGCCAGCAGCCCTCGCCTCAGCTCCTACGAGCAGTACTTC.

This rearrangement joins TRBV7-9 to TRBJ2-1; no reliable D call. V lost 5 bases and J lost 8, with 16 bases in between. CDR1 and CDR2 from the germline V gene are SEHNR and FQNEAQ (reference sequence). The CDR3 consists of 14 residues. The CDR3 is CASSPYTGRYEQFF. The CDR3 DNA sequence: TGTGCCAGCAGCCCATATACCGGGCGATATGAGCAGTTCTTC.

V and J are TRBV30 and TRBJ2-5; D is ambiguous. This CDR3 comprises 14 residues. V was clipped by 2 bases and J by 5 bases, with 15 bases between them. Germline assignment: CDR1 GTSNPN and CDR2 SVGIG (reference sequence). CDR3 nucleotides: TGTGCCTGGAGTTTGACGAGGTACCTCGAGACCCAGTACTTC. Translating gives CAWSLTRYLETQYF.

This clone has more than one count but fewer than ten. A far larger clone is only one base removed, so a read error is likely. The CDR3 ends on some other residue instead of the conserved phenylalanine or tryptophan, so this is likely a read error. J is TRBJ1-1 and V is TRBV6-4; 8 bases agree with TRBD1. This CDR3 has 14 residues. V was pared by 3 bases and J by 1 base, with 1 base of the junction left unmatched. Germline lookup yields CDR1 MRHNA and CDR2 SNTAGT. CDR3 nucleotide sequence: TGTGCCAGCAGTGAGGGACAGGAGAACACTGAAGCTTTCCTT. Amino acid sequence: CASSEGQENTEAFL.

The V call is TRBV6-5, the J call TRBJ2-7; D is perhaps TRBD1 (5 bases). The CDR3 has 12 amino acids. V shed 8 bases and J shed 0 bases, with 8 bases lying between them. Germline CDR1 is MNHEY and CDR2 is SVGAGI. The CDR3 nucleotides are TGTGCCAGCGGCAGGGACTCCTACGAGCAGTACTTC. As protein: CASGRDSYEQYF.

This clone has more than one count but fewer than ten. Other DNA variants within this sample encode the same CDR3. The chain has TRBV29-1 and TRBJ2-2; the match to TRBD1 covers 11 bases. V gave up 6 bases and J gave up 4 bases; unmatched junction bases: 22. This CDR3 is built from 20 residues. Looked up from germline, CDR1 is SQVTM and CDR2 is ANQGSEA. The CDR3 loop is CSVATGTGGSGGRVTGELFF. Here the CDR3 DNA reads TGCAGCGTCGCTACCGGGACAGGGGGGTCTGGCGGGAGGGTCACCGGGGAGCTGTTTTTT.

This chain joins TRBV7-8 and TRBJ2-5; possible D gene TRBD2, 5 bases. Germline CDR1 is SGHVS and CDR2 is FQNEAQ. The CDR3 is 16 amino acids. Trimming removed 5 bases at V and 5 bases at J, with 21 bases between. CDR3 coding DNA: TGTGCCAGCAGCCCCCCCGGGGAGTATCCTAGGGAGACCCAGTACTTC. Protein sequence: CASSPPGEYPRETQYF. The entire variable domain, with the rest obtained from reference TRBV7-8 and TRBJ2-5, is as follows: GAGVSQSPRYKVAKRGQDVALRCDPISGHVSLFWYQQALGQGPEFLTYFQNEAQLDKSGLPSDRFFAERPEGSVSTLKIQRTQQEDSAVYLCASSPPGEYPRETQYFGPGTRLLVL.

The chain links TRBV4-2 to TRBJ1-1; D is perhaps TRBD1 (5 bases). V was pared by 0 bases and J by 4 bases, with 15 bases between. This CDR3 has 16 residues. CDR1 and CDR2 from the germline V gene are LGHNA and YNFKEQ. CDR3 coding DNA: TGTGCCAGCAGCCAAGAAGGGCCGGGGGGAGCCACTGAAGCTTTCTTT. Its protein product is CASSQEGPGGATEAFF.

This clone was recorded only once. The gene calls are TRBV2 and TRBJ2-5; D unclear. V was cut by 6 bases and J by 2 bases, with 10 bases left in between. Germline V gene sequence: CDR1 SNHLY, CDR2 FYNNEI. The CDR3 is 13 amino acids. Written as DNA, the CDR3 is TGTGCCAGCAGGGAACAACTTCAAGAGACCCAGTACTTC. Translating gives CASREQLQETQYF.

The J gene is TRBJ2-2, the V gene TRBV30, with 10 bases aligning to TRBD2. The germline V gene has CDR1 GTSNPN and CDR2 SVGIG (reference sequence). CDR3 size: 18 residues. V was pared by 0 bases and J by 3 bases, with 10 bases of the junction left unmatched. The DNA of the CDR3 is TGTGCCTGGAGTGTAAGGAGTCTAGCGGGAGTTCACACCGGGGAGCTGTTTTTT. The encoded protein is CAWSVRSLAGVHTGELFF.

The CDR3 nucleotides are TGTGCCAGCAGCCAAAACAGGGGTGGTGAGACCCAGTACTTC. Its protein is CASSQNRGGETQYF. The chain has TRBV14 and TRBJ2-5; 7 positions match TRBD1. J was trimmed by 5 bases and V by 2 bases; bases with no gene match: 5. CDR3 length: 14 amino acids. The germline V gene has CDR1 SGHDN and CDR2 FVKESK. The full variable domain, its missing parts supplied by reference TRBV14 and TRBJ2-5, is EAGVTQFPSHSVIEKGQTVTLRCDPISGHDNLYWYRRVMGKEIKFLLHFVKESKQDESGMPNNRFLAERTGGTYSTLKVQPAELEDSGVYFCASSQNRGGETQYFGPGTRLLVL.

V is TRBV19 and J is TRBJ2-1; possibly TRBD2 for D (6 bases). Germline values: CDR1 LNHDA, CDR2 SQIVND (reference sequence). Trimming took off 9 bases at V and 0 bases at J, with 12 bases between the two ends. The CDR3 length is 14 residues. The CDR3, as DNA: TGTGCCAGCACCAGCGGGTCCTCCTACAATGAGCAGTTCTTC. Its protein product is CASTSGSSYNEQFF.

This chain connects TRBV13 to TRBJ1-4, with TRBD1 matching over 10 bases. Per germline, CDR1 PRHDT and CDR2 FYEKMQ (reference sequence). The CDR3 has 13 amino acids. V lost 4 bases and J lost 7; bases outside the gene matches: 0. The CDR3, as DNA: TGTGCCAGCAGCTGGGACAGGGGTGAAAAACTGTTTTTT. The encoded protein is CASSWDRGEKLFF.

V gene TRBV5-1 combines with J gene TRBJ2-7; TRBD1 aligns across 9 bases. The V and J ends lost 0 bases and 4 bases, in that order; junction bases with no gene match: 8. The CDR3 is 16 residues long. CDR1 and CDR2 (germline): SGHRS, YFSETQ. CDR3 loop: CASSLAPGQGFYEQYF. In nucleotides, the CDR3 is TGCGCCAGCAGCTTGGCACCGGGACAGGGCTTTTACGAGCAGTACTTC.

The V call is TRBV27, the J call TRBJ2-1; 8 positions agree with TRBD2. V was clipped by 5 bases and J by 8 bases; unmatched bases: 17. Looked up from germline, CDR1 is MNHEY and CDR2 is SMNVEV (reference sequence). This CDR3 has 17 amino acids. This CDR3 reads CASSPLAAGDVRDEQFF. The DNA for the CDR3 is TGTGCCAGCAGTCCCTTGGCAGCGGGAGATGTTCGGGATGAGCAGTTCTTC.

Concerning this clone itself: The junction departs from germline at one end; a sequencing error may be responsible. V usage is TRBV5-1 and J usage is TRBJ2-7; the D gene is possibly TRBD1 (5 bases). Per the germline V gene, CDR1 is SGHRS and CDR2 is YFSETQ. The CDR3 consists of 17 residues. The CDR3 DNA sequence: TGCGCCGGCAGCTTGGGCGGACATGGGCAGGAACTCTACGAGCAGTACTTC. It encodes CAGSLGGHGQELYEQYF.

The CDR3: CASRAPLGGRVRNEQFF. For the CDR3, the DNA is TGTGCCAGCAGAGCTCCGCTGGGTGGTAGGGTTCGCAATGAGCAGTTCTTC. The chain employs TRBV7-9 and TRBJ2-1; D remains ambiguous. The V end lost 6 bases, the J end lost 6 bases, and 24 bases lay between the germline ends. Germline V gene lookup returns CDR1 SEHNR and CDR2 FQNEAQ (reference sequence). The CDR3 spans 17 residues.

The chain uses TRBV5-1 and TRBJ2-1; D is possibly TRBD1 or TRBD2 (5 bases each). The CDR3 runs 14 residues. Trimming cost V 3 bases and J 3 bases, with 10 bases left between them. The germline V gene has CDR1 SGHRS and CDR2 YFSETQ. The CDR3 here is CASSWDGNYNEQFF. The CDR3 bases are TGCGCCAGCAGCTGGGACGGAAACTACAATGAGCAGTTCTTC.

V and J are TRBV5-6 and TRBJ2-5, with D uncertain. Trimming took 1 base from V and 2 from J, leaving 15 bases between them. From germline, CDR1 is SGHDT and CDR2 YYEEEE. This CDR3 is built from 16 residues. CDR3 coding DNA: TGTGCCAGCAGCTTGTGGACGCGACGGGTTCAAGAGACCCAGTACTTC. It yields the protein CASSLWTRRVQETQYF.

The CDR3 DNA is TGTGCCAGTAGTTTCCTAGCGGGTACTACAGATACGCAGTATTTT. Its translation: CASSFLAGTTDTQYF. The V gene is TRBV19, the J gene TRBJ2-3; 8 nucleotides match TRBD2. In germline, CDR1 is LNHDA, CDR2 SQIVND (reference sequence). With 5 bases clipped from V and 3 bases from J, the junction kept 7 bases outside the gene matches. The CDR3 consists of 15 residues. Full variable domain (rest looked up from reference TRBV19 and TRBJ2-3): DGGITQSPKYLFRKEGQNVTLSCEQNLNHDAMYWYRQDPGQGLRLIYYSQIVNDFQKGDIAEGYSVSREKKESFPLTVTSAQKNPTAFYLCASSFLAGTTDTQYFGPGTRLTVL.

The chain links TRBV5-4 to TRBJ1-2; D gene uncertain. Germline CDR1 reads SGHNT; CDR2 reads YYREEE (reference sequence). The ends were cut back, 0 bases at V and 1 base at J, with 13 bases in the middle. There are 16 residues in the CDR3. The CDR3 DNA reads as TGTGCCAGCAGCTTGGGTATCGGACGCAATAACTATGGCTACACCTTC. It yields the protein CASSLGIGRNNYGYTF.

V and J are TRBV30 and TRBJ2-2; no reliable D call. Trimming took off 5 bases at V and 2 bases at J, with 9 bases between the two ends. The V gene's germline CDR1 is GTSNPN and CDR2 SVGIG (reference sequence). This CDR3 is built from 13 residues. The CDR3: CAWCRLNTGELFF. CDR3 nucleotide sequence: TGTGCCTGGTGCAGACTTAACACCGGGGAGCTGTTTTTT. The full variable domain, completed using reference TRBV30 and TRBJ2-2, is SQTIHQWPATLVQPVGSPLSLECTVEGTSNPNLYWYRQAAGRGLQLLFYSVGIGQISSEVPQNLSASRPQDRQFILSSKKLLLSDSGFYLCAWCRLNTGELFFGEGSRLTVL.

V gene TRBV7-3 combines with J gene TRBJ1-2; tentatively, D is TRBD1 (5 bases). The V gene's germline CDR1 is SGHTA and CDR2 FQGTGA. CDR3 size: 15 residues. Trimming left V 5 bases short and J 3 bases short, with 16 bases between. CDR3 amino acids: CASSPPGAGYYGYTF. CDR3 nucleotide sequence: TGTGCCAGCAGCCCCCCCGGGGCAGGGTACTATGGCTACACCTTC. The full variable domain, with the rest looked up from reference TRBV7-3 and TRBJ1-2, is GAGVSQTPSNKVTEKGKYVELRCDPISGHTALYWYRQSLGQGPEFLIYFQGTGAADDSGLPNDRFFAVRPEGSVSTLKIQRTERGDSAVYLCASSPPGAGYYGYTFGSGTRLTVV.

The rearrangement links TRBV4-1 to TRBJ1-1; 7 bases line up with TRBD1. Trimming cost V 5 bases and J 2 bases; bases outside gene matches: 8. This CDR3 contains 15 residues. The V gene's germline CDR1 is MGHRA and CDR2 YSYEKL. The CDR3 is CASSAPTGNNTEAFF. The CDR3 DNA reads as TGCGCCAGCAGCGCCCCGACAGGGAATAACACTGAAGCTTTCTTT.